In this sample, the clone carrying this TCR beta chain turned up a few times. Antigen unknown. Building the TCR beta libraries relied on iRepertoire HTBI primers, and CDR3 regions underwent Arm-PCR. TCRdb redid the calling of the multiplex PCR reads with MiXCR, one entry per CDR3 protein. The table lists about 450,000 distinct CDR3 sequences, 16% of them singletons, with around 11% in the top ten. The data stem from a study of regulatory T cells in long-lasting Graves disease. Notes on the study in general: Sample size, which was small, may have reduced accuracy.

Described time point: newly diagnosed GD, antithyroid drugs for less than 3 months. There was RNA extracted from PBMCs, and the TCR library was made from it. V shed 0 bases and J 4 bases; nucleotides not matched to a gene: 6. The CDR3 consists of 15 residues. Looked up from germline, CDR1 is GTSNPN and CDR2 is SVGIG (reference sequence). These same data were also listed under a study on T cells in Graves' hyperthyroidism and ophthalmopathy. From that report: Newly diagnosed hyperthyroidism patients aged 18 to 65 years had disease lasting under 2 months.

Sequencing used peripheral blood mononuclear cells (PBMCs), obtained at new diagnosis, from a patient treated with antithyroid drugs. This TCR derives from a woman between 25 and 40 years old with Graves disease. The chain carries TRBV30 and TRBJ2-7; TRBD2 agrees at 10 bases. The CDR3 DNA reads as TGTGCCTGGAGTGTACGTCGAGCGGGGGGGTACGAGCAGTACTTC. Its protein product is CAWSVRRAGGYEQYF.